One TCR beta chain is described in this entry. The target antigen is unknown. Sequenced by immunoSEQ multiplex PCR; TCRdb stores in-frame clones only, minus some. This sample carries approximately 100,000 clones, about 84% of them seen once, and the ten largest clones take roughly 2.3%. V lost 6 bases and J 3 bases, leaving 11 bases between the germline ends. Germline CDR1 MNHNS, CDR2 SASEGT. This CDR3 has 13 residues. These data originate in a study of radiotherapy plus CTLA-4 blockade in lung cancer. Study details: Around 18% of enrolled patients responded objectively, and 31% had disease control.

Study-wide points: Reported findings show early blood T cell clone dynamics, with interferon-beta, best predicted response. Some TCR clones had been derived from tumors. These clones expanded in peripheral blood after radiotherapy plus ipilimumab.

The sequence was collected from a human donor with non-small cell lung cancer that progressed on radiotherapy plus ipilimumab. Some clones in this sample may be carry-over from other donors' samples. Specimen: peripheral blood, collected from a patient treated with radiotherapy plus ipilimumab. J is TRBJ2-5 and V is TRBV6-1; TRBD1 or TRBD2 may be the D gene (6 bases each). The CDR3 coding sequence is TGTGCCAGCAGAGGGGGGCGAGAAGAGACCCAGTACTTC. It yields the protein CASRGGREETQYF.